This entry lists 20 T cell receptor beta chains sequenced from one sample in a study of blood T cells in healthy people across ages. Primed by a sample-barcoded 5' primer and a J-beta primer mix, a second PCR proceeded for roughly 7 to 11 cycles. TCRdb recomputed calls from the 5' RACE reads with MiXCR, one row per CDR3 protein. This sample yields roughly 830,000 distinct CDR3 sequences, of which 62% are seen a single time; 28% belongs to the top ten. Sequences were obtained from blood. These receptors all stem from a man aged 25 to 45 in good health.

This clonotype was seen only a few times. This rearrangement joins TRBV25-1 to TRBJ1-2; 7 nucleotides align to TRBD1. This CDR3 region has 13 residues. Germline CDR1 and CDR2: MGHDK and SYGVNS. The V gene end was trimmed by 1 base and the J gene end by 8 bases; junction bases not matched to a gene: 4. The CDR3 is CASSESGTEGYTF. The CDR3 region has the DNA TGTGCCAGCAGTGAATCCGGGACAGAAGGCTACACCTTC.

The CDR3 nucleotides read TGTGCCAGCAGTTTAGTAACGGCGTCTGGCACAGATACGCAGTATTTT. This gives the protein CASSLVTASGTDTQYF. V and J are TRBV28 and TRBJ2-3; D unclear. V gave up 2 bases and J gave up 1 base, with 13 bases separating them. Per germline, CDR1 MDHEN and CDR2 SYDVKM. The CDR3 spans 16 residues.

This clonotype was observed at least ten times. The chain uses TRBV12-3 or TRBV12-4 and TRBJ1-5; D gene uncertain. Trimming stripped 1 base from V and 4 bases from J, with 2 bases between. The CDR3 is 12 amino acids. CDR3 residues: CASSLGNQPQHF. CDR3 nucleotide sequence: TGTGCCAGCAGTTTAGGGAATCAGCCCCAGCATTTT.

The genes are TRBV7-2 and TRBJ2-4; 8 bases agree with TRBD1. TRBJ2-5 explains the end of the DNA better; the J call may be wrong. CDR3 length equals 13 residues. Looked up from germline, CDR1 is SGHTA and CDR2 is FQGNSA. The CDR3 DNA reads TGTGCCAGCAGCATTCGGGACAGGGAGACCCAGTACTTC. Protein product: CASSIRDRETQYF.

Only a few counts were recorded for this clonotype. The J gene is TRBJ2-7, the V gene TRBV6-1; no definite D call. Germline lookup yields CDR1 MNHNS and CDR2 SASEGT. The V end lost 6 bases, the J end lost 2 bases, and 8 bases lay between the germline ends. This CDR3 is 12 amino acids long. The CDR3 nucleotides are TGTGCCAGCAGGGACGACACCTACGAGCAGTACTTC. This gives the protein CASRDDTYEQYF.

This clonotype was detected many times. The chain combines TRBV27 with TRBJ2-3; D unresolved. CDR3 length equals 12 residues. Looked up from germline, CDR1 is MNHEY and CDR2 is SMNVEV (reference sequence). The germline V and J ends were trimmed by 3 bases and 6 bases, with 7 bases remaining between them. CDR3 residues: CASSLGPDTQYF. The CDR3, as DNA: TGTGCCAGCAGTTTGGGTCCTGATACGCAGTATTTT.

The chain carries TRBV5-1 and TRBJ1-2, with D maybe TRBD1 (6 bases). CDR1 and CDR2 from the germline V gene are SGHRS and YFSETQ. V was shortened by 3 bases and J by 4 bases, with 13 bases between the two germline ends. CDR3 length equals 14 residues. The CDR3 DNA reads as TGCGCCAGCAGCTCAGACGCAGGGGCCTATGGCTACACCTTC. Its protein product is CASSSDAGAYGYTF.

The CDR3 protein is CASSLVSGGPTDTQYF. In nucleotides, the CDR3 is TGTGCCAGCAGCTTAGTTAGCGGGGGGCCCACAGATACGCAGTATTTT. This chain links TRBV7-2 with TRBJ2-3; TRBD2 agrees at 10 bases. The CDR3 extends over 16 amino acids. Trimming removed 1 base from V and 2 bases from J; junction bases left unmatched: 3. Germline CDR1 SGHTA, CDR2 FQGNSA.

CDR3: CASSTSGGNIQYF. The CDR3 coding sequence is TGTGCCAGCAGCACTTCGGGGGGGAACATTCAGTACTTC. V and J are TRBV7-9 and TRBJ2-4, with 8 nucleotides matching TRBD2. V was clipped by 5 bases and J by 7 bases; unmatched bases: 4. CDR1 SEHNR and CDR2 FQNEAQ come from the germline V gene (reference sequence). The CDR3 sequence is 13 residues long.

The rearrangement links TRBV24-1 to TRBJ2-5; maybe TRBD2 (5 bases). Germline CDR1 reads KGHDR; CDR2 reads SFDVKD. V was shortened by 2 bases and J by 1 base, with 10 bases between the two germline ends. This CDR3 has 15 residues. The DNA for the CDR3 is TGTGCCACCAGTGATTCCCGAGGACTCCAAGAGACCCAGTACTTC. Its translation: CATSDSRGLQETQYF.

V gene TRBV20-1 combines with J gene TRBJ2-7, with D perhaps matching TRBD1 or TRBD2 (6 bases each). This CDR3 is built from 14 residues. Germline-derived CDR1 and CDR2 are DFQATT and SNEGSKA (reference sequence). The germline V and J ends were trimmed by 2 bases and 3 bases, with 14 bases remaining between them. CDR3 in amino acids: CSARPSGGDYEQYF. CDR3 nucleotides: TGCAGTGCTAGACCGTCCGGGGGCGACTACGAGCAGTACTTC.

This chain connects TRBV20-1 to TRBJ1-5; no reliable D call. CDR1 and CDR2 (germline): DFQATT, SNEGSKA (reference sequence). V lost 6 bases to trimming and J lost 7 bases, with 13 bases between them. This CDR3 has 12 amino acids. CDR3 sequence (DNA): TGCAGTGCCAAGAAGGTACAACAGCCCCAGCATTTT. As protein: CSAKKVQQPQHF.

The chain couples TRBV7-9 to TRBJ2-7, with D hard to call. V lost 5 bases and J lost 0, with 14 bases in between. The CDR3 length is 15 residues. Germline CDR1 reads SEHNR; CDR2 reads FQNEAQ (reference sequence). CDR3 region: CASSPPFVTSYEQYF. CDR3 nucleotide sequence: TGTGCCAGCAGCCCCCCGTTTGTAACCTCCTACGAGCAGTACTTC.

The rearrangement joins TRBV7-8 to TRBJ2-1; TRBD2 aligns across 8 bases. CDR3 size: 14 residues. V was clipped by 9 bases and J by 10 bases; unmatched bases: 14. CDR1 is SGHVS, CDR2 FQNEAQ, per germline. CDR3 nucleotide sequence: TGTGCCAGTCTAACCGGGACTAGGGGCGAAGAGCAGTTCTTC. It yields the protein CASLTGTRGEEQFF.

This chain joins TRBV18 and TRBJ1-4, with 9 bases identical to TRBD1. The V and J ends lost 0 bases and 8 bases, in that order; junction bases with no gene match: 4. This CDR3 is built from 15 residues. Germline CDR1 reads KGHSH; CDR2 reads LQKENI. The CDR3 spells CASSPPQGAREKLFF. CDR3 sequence (DNA): TGTGCCAGCTCACCACCACAGGGGGCTAGAGAAAAACTGTTTTTT.

The chain is built from TRBV9 and TRBJ2-3, with a possible D match to TRBD1 (6 bases). CDR3 size: 16 residues. Germline CDR1 reads SGDLS; CDR2 reads YYNGEE. V was trimmed by 0 bases and J by 4 bases, leaving 15 bases between them. CDR3 DNA: TGTGCCAGCAGCGTAGGGGACACAAGTATCGCAGATACGCAGTATTTT. This gives the protein CASSVGDTSIADTQYF. Full variable domain (remainder filled in from reference TRBV9 and TRBJ2-3): DSGVTQTPKHLITATGQRVTLRCSPRSGDLSVYWYQQSLDQGLQFLIQYYNGEERAKGNILERFSAQQFPDLHSELNLSSLELGDSALYFCASSVGDTSIADTQYFGPGTRLTVL.

This rearrangement joins TRBV7-9 to TRBJ2-7, with 8 bases that match TRBD1. CDR1 and CDR2 (germline): SEHNR, FQNEAQ (reference sequence). There are 15 residues in the CDR3. After removal of 5 bases from V and 4 bases from J, the junction contained 10 bases not matched to a gene. The CDR3 here is CASSDQTGGKYEQYF. The CDR3 DNA reads TGTGCCAGCAGCGATCAAACAGGGGGGAAGTACGAGCAGTACTTC.

This chain uses TRBV2 with TRBJ2-1; D call uncertain. The V gene's germline CDR1 is SNHLY and CDR2 FYNNEI. Trimming pared 5 bases from V and 10 bases from J, leaving 9 bases between. The CDR3 totals 11 residues. CDR3 region: CASSTTGEQFF. The DNA of the CDR3 is TGTGCCAGCAGTACTACTGGAGAGCAGTTCTTC.

This chain links TRBV2 with TRBJ2-3; D is unresolved. The CDR3 spans 14 residues. Trimming cost V 4 bases and J 1 base, with 9 bases left between them. Germline assignment: CDR1 SNHLY and CDR2 FYNNEI. Written as DNA, the CDR3 is TGTGCCAGCAGTGTAGAGTCCGGCACAGATACGCAGTATTTT. Protein product: CASSVESGTDTQYF.

The rearrangement uses TRBV20-1 and TRBJ1-1, with a possible D match to TRBD1 (5 bases). Looked up from germline, CDR1 is DFQATT and CDR2 is SNEGSKA (reference sequence). The CDR3 is made up of 13 amino acids. The V end lost 0 bases, the J end lost 6 bases, and 11 bases lay between the germline ends. The CDR3 sequence is CSARDIGDPEAFF. DNA for the CDR3: TGCAGTGCTAGAGATATAGGGGATCCTGAAGCTTTCTTT.